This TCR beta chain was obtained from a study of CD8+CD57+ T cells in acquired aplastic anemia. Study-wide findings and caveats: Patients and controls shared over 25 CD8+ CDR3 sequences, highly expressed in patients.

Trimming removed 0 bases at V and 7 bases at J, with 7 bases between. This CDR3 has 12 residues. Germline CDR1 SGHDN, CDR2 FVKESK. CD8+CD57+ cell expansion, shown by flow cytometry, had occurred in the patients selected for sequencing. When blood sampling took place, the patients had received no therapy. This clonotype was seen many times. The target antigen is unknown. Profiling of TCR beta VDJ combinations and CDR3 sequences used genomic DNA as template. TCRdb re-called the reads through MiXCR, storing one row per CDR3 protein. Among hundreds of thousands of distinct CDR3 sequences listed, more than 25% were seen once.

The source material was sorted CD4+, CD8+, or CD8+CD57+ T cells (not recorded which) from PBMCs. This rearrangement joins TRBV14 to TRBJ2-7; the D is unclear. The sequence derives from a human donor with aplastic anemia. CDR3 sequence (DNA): TGTGCCAGCAGCCAAGACGCCTGGGAGCAGTACTTC. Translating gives CASSQDAWEQYF.